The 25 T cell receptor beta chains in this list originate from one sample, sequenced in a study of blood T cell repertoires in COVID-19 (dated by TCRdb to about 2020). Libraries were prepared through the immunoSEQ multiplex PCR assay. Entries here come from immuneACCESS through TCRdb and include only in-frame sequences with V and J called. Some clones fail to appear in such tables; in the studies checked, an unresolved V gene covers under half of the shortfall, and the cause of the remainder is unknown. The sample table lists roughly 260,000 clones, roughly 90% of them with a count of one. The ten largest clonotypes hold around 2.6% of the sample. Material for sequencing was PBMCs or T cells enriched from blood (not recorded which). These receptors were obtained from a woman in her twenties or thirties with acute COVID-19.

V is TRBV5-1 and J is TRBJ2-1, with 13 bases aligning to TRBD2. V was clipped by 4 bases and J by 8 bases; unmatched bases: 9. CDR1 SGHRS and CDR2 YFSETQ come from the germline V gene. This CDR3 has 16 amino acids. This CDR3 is CASSPLTSGGAHEQFF. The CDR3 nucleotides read TGCGCCAGCAGCCCCCTAACTAGCGGGGGGGCCCATGAGCAGTTCTTC.

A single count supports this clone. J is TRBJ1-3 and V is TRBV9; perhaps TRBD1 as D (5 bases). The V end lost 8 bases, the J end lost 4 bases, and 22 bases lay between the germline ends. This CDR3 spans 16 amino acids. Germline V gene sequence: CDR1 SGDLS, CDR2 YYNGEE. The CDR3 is CASNRSTDTMGNTIYF. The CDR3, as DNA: TGTGCCAGTAACCGCTCGACAGACACCATGGGAAACACCATATATTTT. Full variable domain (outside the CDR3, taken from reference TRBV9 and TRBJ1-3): DSGVTQTPKHLITATGQRVTLRCSPRSGDLSVYWYQQSLDQGLQFLIQYYNGEERAKGNILERFSAQQFPDLHSELNLSSLELGDSALYFCASNRSTDTMGNTIYFGEGSWLTVV.

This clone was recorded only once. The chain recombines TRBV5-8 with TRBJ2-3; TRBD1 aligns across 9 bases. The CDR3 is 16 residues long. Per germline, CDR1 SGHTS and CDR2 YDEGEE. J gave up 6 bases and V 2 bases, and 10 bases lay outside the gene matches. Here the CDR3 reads CASSFRGQGPIDTQYF. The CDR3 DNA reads TGTGCCAGCAGCTTTAGGGGACAGGGCCCAATTGATACGCAGTATTTT.

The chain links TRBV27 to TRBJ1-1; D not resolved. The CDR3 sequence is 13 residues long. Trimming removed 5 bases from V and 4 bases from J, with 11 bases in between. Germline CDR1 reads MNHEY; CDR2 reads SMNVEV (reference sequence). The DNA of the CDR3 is TGTGCCAGCAGTCCCAGTCGAGGCACTGAAGCTTTCTTT. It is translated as CASSPSRGTEAFF.

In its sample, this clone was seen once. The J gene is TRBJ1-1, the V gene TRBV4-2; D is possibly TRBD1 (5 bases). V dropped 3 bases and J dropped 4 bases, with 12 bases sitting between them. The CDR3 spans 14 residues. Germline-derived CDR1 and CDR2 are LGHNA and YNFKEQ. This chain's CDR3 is CASSQPPGSTEAFF. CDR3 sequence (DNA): TGTGCCAGCAGCCAGCCGCCAGGGTCCACTGAAGCTTTCTTT.

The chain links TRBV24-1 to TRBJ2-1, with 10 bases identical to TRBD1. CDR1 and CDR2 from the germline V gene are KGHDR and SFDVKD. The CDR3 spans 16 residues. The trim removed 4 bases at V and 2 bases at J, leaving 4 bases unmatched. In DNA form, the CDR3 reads TGTGCCACCAGTGAGGCCGGGACAGGGGCCTACAATGAGCAGTTCTTC. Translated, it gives CATSEAGTGAYNEQFF.

CDR3 DNA: TGTGCCAGCAGCTTACCGGGACAGCCCCTAGTGGGCTACACCTTC. Protein sequence: CASSLPGQPLVGYTF. The chain employs TRBV7-9 and TRBJ1-2, with TRBD1 matching over 7 bases. The V and J ends lost 2 bases and 8 bases, in that order; junction bases with no gene match: 11. The CDR3 is made up of 15 amino acids. The germline V gene encodes CDR1 SEHNR and CDR2 FQNEAQ (reference sequence).

The CDR3 loop is CASSLGGGRPQHF. The CDR3 DNA sequence: TGTGCCAGCAGTTTAGGGGGGGGTAGGCCCCAGCATTTT. The chain carries TRBV12-3 or TRBV12-4 and TRBJ1-5, with D possibly being TRBD1 (5 bases). This CDR3 has 13 residues. The germline V and J ends were trimmed by 1 base and 9 bases, with 10 bases remaining between them.

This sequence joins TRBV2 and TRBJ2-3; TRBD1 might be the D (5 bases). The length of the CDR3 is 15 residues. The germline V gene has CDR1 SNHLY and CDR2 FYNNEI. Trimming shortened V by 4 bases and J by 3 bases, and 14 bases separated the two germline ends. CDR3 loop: CASSGAQAATDTQYF. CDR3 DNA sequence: TGTGCCAGCAGTGGGGCACAGGCGGCGACAGATACGCAGTATTTT.

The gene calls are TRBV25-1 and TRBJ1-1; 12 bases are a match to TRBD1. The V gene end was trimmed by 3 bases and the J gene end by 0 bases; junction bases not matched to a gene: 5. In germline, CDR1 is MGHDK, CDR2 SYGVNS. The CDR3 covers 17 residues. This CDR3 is CASSDGTGGSMNTEAFF. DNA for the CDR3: TGTGCCAGCAGTGACGGGACAGGGGGCTCTATGAACACTGAAGCTTTCTTT. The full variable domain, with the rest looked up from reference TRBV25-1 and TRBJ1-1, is EADIYQTPRYLVIGTGKKITLECSQTMGHDKMYWYQQDPGMELHLIHYSYGVNSTEKGDLSSESTVSRIRTEHFPLTLESARPSHTSQYLCASSDGTGGSMNTEAFFGQGTRLTVV.

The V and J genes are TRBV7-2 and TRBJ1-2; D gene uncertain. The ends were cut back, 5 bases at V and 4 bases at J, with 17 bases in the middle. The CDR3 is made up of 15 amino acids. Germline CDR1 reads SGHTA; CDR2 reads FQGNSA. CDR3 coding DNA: TGTGCCAGCAGCGGGAGGTGGGAAAAGTTCTATGGCTACACCTTC. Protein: CASSGRWEKFYGYTF.

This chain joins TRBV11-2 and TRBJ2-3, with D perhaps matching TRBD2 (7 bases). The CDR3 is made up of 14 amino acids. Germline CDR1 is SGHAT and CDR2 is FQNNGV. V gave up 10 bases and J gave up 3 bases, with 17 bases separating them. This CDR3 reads CATTNRGATDTQYF. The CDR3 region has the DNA TGTGCCACCACGAACCGGGGGGCGACAGATACGCAGTATTTT.

The CDR3: CASSQATTGTGACTDTQYF. The CDR3, as DNA: TGCGCCAGCAGCCAGGCCACGACAGGGACAGGAGCTTGCACAGATACGCAGTATTTT. V usage is TRBV4-1 and J usage is TRBJ2-3, with 8 bases aligning to TRBD1. CDR3 size: 19 residues. Germline V gives CDR1 MGHRA, CDR2 YSYEKL. After removal of 3 bases from V and 1 base from J, the junction contained 15 bases not matched to a gene.

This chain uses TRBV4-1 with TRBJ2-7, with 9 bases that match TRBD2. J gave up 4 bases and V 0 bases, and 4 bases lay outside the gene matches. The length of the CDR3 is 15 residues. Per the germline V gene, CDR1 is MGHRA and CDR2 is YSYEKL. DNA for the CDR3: TGCGCCAGCAGCCAAGAGCCTAGCGGGGCTTACGAGCAGTACTTC. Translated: CASSQEPSGAYEQYF.

The CDR3 region has the DNA TGTGCCAGAAGACTGGGGAGGGATACGCAGTATTTT. This sequence encodes CARRLGRDTQYF. The chain combines TRBV5-3 with TRBJ2-3; D is perhaps TRBD2 (6 bases). TRBV5-3 is noted as an ORF with a role that remains uncertain. CDR3 length equals 12 residues. Trimming cost V 5 bases and J 6 bases, with 10 bases left between them.

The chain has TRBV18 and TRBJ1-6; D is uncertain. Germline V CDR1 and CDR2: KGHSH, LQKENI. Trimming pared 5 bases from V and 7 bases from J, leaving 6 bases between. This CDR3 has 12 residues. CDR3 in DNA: TGTGCCAGCTCAGGGAGGAATTCACCCCTCCACTTT. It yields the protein CASSGRNSPLHF.

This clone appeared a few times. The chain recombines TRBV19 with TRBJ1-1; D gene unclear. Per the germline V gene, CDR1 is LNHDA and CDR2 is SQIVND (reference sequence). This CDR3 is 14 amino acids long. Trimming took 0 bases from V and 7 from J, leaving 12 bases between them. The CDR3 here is CASSIDLAMIEAFF. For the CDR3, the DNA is TGTGCCAGTAGTATAGATCTAGCGATGATTGAAGCTTTCTTT.

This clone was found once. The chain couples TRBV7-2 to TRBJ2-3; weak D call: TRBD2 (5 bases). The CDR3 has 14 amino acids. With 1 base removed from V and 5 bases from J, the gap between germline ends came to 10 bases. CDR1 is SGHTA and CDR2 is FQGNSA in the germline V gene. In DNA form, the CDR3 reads TGTGCCAGCAGCTTAGTAGCAGAGGGAGATACGCAGTATTTT. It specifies CASSLVAEGDTQYF.

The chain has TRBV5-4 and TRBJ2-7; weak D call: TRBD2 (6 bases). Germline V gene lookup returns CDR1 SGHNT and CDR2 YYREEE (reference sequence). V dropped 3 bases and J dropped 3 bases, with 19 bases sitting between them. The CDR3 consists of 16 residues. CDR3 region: CASSSRLEAGYYEQYF. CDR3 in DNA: TGTGCCAGCAGCTCACGGTTGGAGGCGGGGTACTACGAGCAGTACTTC.

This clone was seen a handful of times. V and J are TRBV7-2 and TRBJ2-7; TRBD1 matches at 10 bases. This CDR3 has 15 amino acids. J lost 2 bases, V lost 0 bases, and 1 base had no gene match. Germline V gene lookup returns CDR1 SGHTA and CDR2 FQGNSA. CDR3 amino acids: CASSLAGTGAYEQYF. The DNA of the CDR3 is TGTGCCAGCAGCTTAGCCGGGACAGGGGCCTACGAGCAGTACTTC.

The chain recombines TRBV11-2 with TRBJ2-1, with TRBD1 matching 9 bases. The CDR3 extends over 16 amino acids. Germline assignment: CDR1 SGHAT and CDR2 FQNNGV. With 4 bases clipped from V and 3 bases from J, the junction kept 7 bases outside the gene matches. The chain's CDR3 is CASSSLGGQGYNEQFF. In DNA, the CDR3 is TGTGCCAGCAGCTCCCTGGGGGGACAGGGCTACAATGAGCAGTTCTTC.

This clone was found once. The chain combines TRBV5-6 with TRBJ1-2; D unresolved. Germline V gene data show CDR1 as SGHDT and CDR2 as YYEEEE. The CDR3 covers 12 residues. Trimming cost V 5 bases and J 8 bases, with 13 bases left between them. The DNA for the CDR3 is TGTGCCAGCAGAGGAAGGGAGTTGGGCTACACCTTC. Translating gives CASRGRELGYTF.

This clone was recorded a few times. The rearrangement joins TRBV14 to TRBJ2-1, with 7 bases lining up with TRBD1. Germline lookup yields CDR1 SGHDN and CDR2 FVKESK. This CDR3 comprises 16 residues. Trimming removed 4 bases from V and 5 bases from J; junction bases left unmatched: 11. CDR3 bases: TGTGCCAGCAGCCCTCCGACAGGGAGATCCGACAATGAGCAGTTCTTC. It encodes CASSPPTGRSDNEQFF.

This chain's CDR3 is CASRADRVDTEAFF. In nucleotides, the CDR3 is TGTGCCAGCAGAGCTGACAGGGTAGACACTGAAGCTTTCTTT. The gene calls are TRBV2 and TRBJ1-1; 7 bases align to TRBD1. Germline CDR1 SNHLY, CDR2 FYNNEI. The ends lost 6 bases at V and 3 bases at J; junction bases unmatched: 7. The CDR3 sequence is 14 residues long.

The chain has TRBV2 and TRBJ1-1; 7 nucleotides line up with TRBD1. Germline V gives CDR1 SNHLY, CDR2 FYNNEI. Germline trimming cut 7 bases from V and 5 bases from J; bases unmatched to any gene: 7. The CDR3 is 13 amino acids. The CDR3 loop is CASTGQAGTEAFF. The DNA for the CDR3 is TGTGCCAGCACTGGACAGGCGGGGACTGAAGCTTTCTTT. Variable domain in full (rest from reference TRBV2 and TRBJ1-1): EPEVTQTPSHQVTQMGQEVILRCVPISNHLYFYWYRQILGQKVEFLVSFYNNEISEKSEIFDDQFSVERPDGSNFTLKIRSTKLEDSAMYFCASTGQAGTEAFFGQGTRLTVV.